This T cell receptor beta chain was sequenced in a study of regulatory T cells in long-lasting Graves disease. This clonotype was seen more than once but under ten times. CDR3 length: 15 residues. Germline V CDR1 and CDR2: SGHAT, FQNNGV. The germline V and J ends were trimmed by 6 bases and 7 bases, with 16 bases remaining between them. Time point described: persistent/refractory GD, antithyroid drugs over 5 years with positive TRAb. The TCR library was prepared using RNA isolated from PBMCs. According to the study, TCR beta libraries were built with iRepertoire HTBI primers and CDR3-region Arm-PCR. Via MiXCR, TCRdb re-called the multiplex PCR reads, giving one row per CDR3 protein. The repertoire holds a few hundred thousand distinct CDR3 sequences, with 22% as singletons.

This clonotype was obtained from a female donor with Graves disease. The specimen was peripheral blood mononuclear cells (PBMCs), collected when the disease was refractory, from a patient treated with antithyroid drugs. The chain employs TRBV11-2 and TRBJ1-6; perhaps TRBD1 as D (6 bases). Written as DNA, the CDR3 is TGTGCCAGCAGGGACAGTTTAACTACGAATTCACCCCTCCACTTT. Translating it yields CASRDSLTTNSPLHF.